This T cell receptor (beta chain) appears in the sequencing data of a study of cytomegalovirus exposure and HLA in healthy donors (dated by TCRdb to about 2017). Looking at the study overall: According to a later analysis, the roughly 120 validation repertoires were produced on the same platform as the 666 repertoires of the first cohort. To predict cytomegalovirus infection status, the study combined high-throughput TCR immunosequencing, statistical association of individual TCRs with disease status, and machine learning. The study aimed to test whether cataloging public T cell receptors could reveal signatures of past pathogen exposure. In addition to the first cohort of several hundred subjects, a separate validation cohort of some 120 different subjects was used.

The library came from the immunoSEQ multiplex PCR assay. In the original analysis: A statistical classification framework was developed to diagnose cytomegalovirus status using the catalog of TCR beta chain sequences. TCRdb provides this immuneACCESS table in a form limited to in-frame rearrangements. Some clones are lacking; in checked studies, under half of them reflect an unresolved V gene, and why the rest are absent is not known. That table supplies the V and J calls and clone size; D and trimming were determined from the DNA. This sample holds some 150,000 clones; roughly nine tenths were observed only once. The top ten constitute 3% to 3.5% of the sample. The donors were included in the validation cohort of 120 subjects, a group kept apart from the roughly 700-subject first cohort. As regards this clone: Its antigen specificity is not known. No quality values exist for individual bases; no much larger clone is one base distant.

General conclusions and limits of the study: The validation cohort had no HLA typing available for a later analysis, so co-occurrence within that cohort was assessed over all 120 or so repertoires. The classifier was reported to diagnose cytomegalovirus status with high specificity and sensitivity in both the original and validation cohorts. According to the authors, the approach could potentially be generalized to other disease states and immunological phenotypes. The study gave a list of 150 to 200 TCR beta chains associated with cytomegalovirus. In a later analysis, TCRs clustered in the first cohort were found to also tend to co-occur in the 120 or so validation repertoires, with 85% to 95% of cluster scores above 0. Three of the identified cytomegalovirus-associated TCR beta chains were confirmed in vitro to be specific for cytomegalovirus antigens. Across donors, most TCR sequences were observed very rarely, whereas some public TCRs were present in many individuals.

According to the germline V gene, CDR1 reads SGHDN and CDR2 reads FVKESK. Inclusive of the bounding cysteine and phenylalanine, the CDR3 is 17 residues long. Just the 51-base CDR3 DNA is kept, in frame starting at base 1. V ends up 5 bases short and J 7 bases short, with an unmatched junction base count of 9. The rearrangement combines TRBV14 with TRBJ2-1, with TRBD2 matching 15 junction bases. This TCR came from a woman under 30 in good health and CMV-seropositive. Sequencing was performed on PBMCs. The DNA reads as follows: TGTGCCAGCAGCTACCTTCCCGGGACTAGCGGGAGGAATGAGCAGTTCTTC. It encodes CASSYLPGTSGRNEQFF.